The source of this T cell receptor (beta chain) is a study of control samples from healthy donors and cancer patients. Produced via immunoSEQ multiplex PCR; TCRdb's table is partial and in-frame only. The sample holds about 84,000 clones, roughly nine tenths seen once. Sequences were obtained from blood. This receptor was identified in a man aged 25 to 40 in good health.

In nucleotides, the CDR3 is TGTGCCACCAGCAGGGGGCAGGGGCAGGCTAATGAAAAACTGTTTTTT. Its translation: CATSRGQGQANEKLFF. The chain uses TRBV15 and TRBJ1-4, with a possible D match to TRBD1 (6 bases). V was shortened by 3 bases and J by 3 bases, with 14 bases between the two germline ends. The germline gives CDR1 LNHNV, CDR2 YYDKDF (reference sequence). The CDR3 consists of 16 residues.